The 28 T cell receptor beta chains below all came from one sample that was sequenced in a study of blood T cell repertoires in COVID-19. TCRdb's copy holds only in-frame clones and misses some; the assay was immunoSEQ multiplex PCR. Of around 180,000 clones in the sample, roughly three quarters were seen once. The sequencing input was peripheral blood. These receptors originate from a man in his sixties with active or convalescent COVID-19.

The chain links TRBV5-1 to TRBJ1-1; a weak D match, TRBD1 (6 bases). Germline V gene lookup returns CDR1 SGHRS and CDR2 YFSETQ. CDR3 length: 15 amino acids. V lost 5 bases and J lost 3, with 17 bases in between. The CDR3 spells CASRPKLQGDTEAFF. The CDR3 DNA follows: TGCGCCAGCAGGCCGAAATTACAGGGTGACACTGAAGCTTTCTTT.

This chain links TRBV11-2 with TRBJ2-7; weak D call: TRBD2 (6 bases). The germline V gene has CDR1 SGHAT and CDR2 FQNNGV. Trimming removed 6 bases from V and 2 bases from J, with 14 bases in between. This CDR3 has 14 amino acids. CDR3 nucleotides: TGTGCCAGCAGATCCGGTCCGGGGGCCTACGAGCAGTACTTC. Translating it yields CASRSGPGAYEQYF.

This sequence joins TRBV23-1 and TRBJ2-3; no firm D call. TRBV23-1 is placed among ORFs of uncertain function. V lost 7 bases to trimming and J lost 0 bases, with 11 bases between them. This CDR3 is 14 amino acids long. In DNA, the CDR3 is TGCGCCAGCATTAGAGAGTCTAGCACAGATACGCAGTATTTT. Amino acids: CASIRESSTDTQYF.

V gene TRBV5-1 combines with J gene TRBJ2-3; 9 bases line up with TRBD1. V lost 4 bases to trimming and J lost 1 base; unmatched junction nucleotides: 13. Looked up from germline, CDR1 is SGHRS and CDR2 is YFSETQ. The CDR3 covers 18 residues. CDR3 coding DNA: TGCGCCAGCAGCACCGGGACAGGGCCAGGGTCTGGCACAGATACGCAGTATTTT. Protein sequence: CASSTGTGPGSGTDTQYF.

This chain links TRBV7-2 with TRBJ2-6, with 7 bases aligning to TRBD1. Unmatched junction bases numbered 10, after V lost 2 bases and J lost 0 bases. Germline CDR1 SGHTA, CDR2 FQGNSA. The CDR3 spans 19 residues. As DNA, the CDR3 is TGTGCCAGCAGCTTAAGGCGACAAGGGGGCCCCTCTGGGGCCAACGTCCTGACTTTC. It specifies CASSLRRQGGPSGANVLTF.

The genes are TRBV9 and TRBJ1-1; D possibly corresponds to TRBD1 (6 bases). Germline V CDR1 and CDR2: SGDLS, YYNGEE. Trimming removed 0 bases at V and 5 bases at J, with 14 bases between. The CDR3 is 15 amino acids. CDR3 nucleotide sequence: TGTGCCAGCAGCGTAGATCGGGGGGCCCGGACTGAAGCTTTCTTT. Translating gives CASSVDRGARTEAFF.

This clone was seen once. The rearrangement links TRBV3-1 (or the pseudogene TRBV3-2) to TRBJ2-5; 7 positions match TRBD1. J was trimmed by 5 bases and V by 1 base; bases with no gene match: 10. Per the germline V gene, CDR1 is LGHDT and CDR2 is YNNKEL (reference sequence). The CDR3 covers 16 residues. The CDR3 bases are TGTGCCAGCAGCCAAGCCTCTTTTACAGGGGTTGAGACCCAGTACTTC. Its translation: CASSQASFTGVETQYF.

V and J are TRBV6-2 or TRBV6-3 and TRBJ2-3; 9 bases agree with TRBD1. Germline V CDR1 and CDR2: MNHEY, SVGEGT. With 0 bases clipped from V and 4 bases from J, the junction kept 2 bases outside the gene matches. The CDR3 totals 15 residues. DNA for the CDR3: TGTGCCAGCAGTTACTCCACAGGGGGCCCAGATACGCAGTATTTT. It codes for CASSYSTGGPDTQYF.

This rearrangement joins TRBV19 to TRBJ2-7; 7 bases align to TRBD1. The germline gives CDR1 LNHDA, CDR2 SQIVND (reference sequence). This CDR3 has 13 amino acids. The ends lost 4 bases at V and 2 bases at J; junction bases unmatched: 2. The CDR3 is CASSKGQAYEQYF. CDR3 DNA: TGTGCCAGTAGTAAAGGACAGGCCTACGAGCAGTACTTC.

The rearrangement links TRBV6-5 to TRBJ2-7; 8 bases align to TRBD2. The CDR3 sequence is 14 residues long. J gave up 4 bases and V 2 bases, and 4 bases lay outside the gene matches. Germline CDR1 reads MNHEY; CDR2 reads SVGAGI. The DNA for the CDR3 is TGTGCCAGCAGTTACGGGGCGGGAGGTTACGAGCAGTACTTC. Protein: CASSYGAGGYEQYF.

The chain links TRBV19 to TRBJ1-2; unclear D gene. Per the germline V gene, CDR1 is LNHDA and CDR2 is SQIVND (reference sequence). Between the trimmed V and J ends, which lost 7 bases and 2 bases, there was a span of 20 bases. CDR3 size: 16 residues. The CDR3 sequence: CASTAGVDPGNYGYTF. The CDR3 coding sequence is TGTGCCAGTACCGCCGGGGTGGACCCGGGGAACTATGGCTACACCTTC.

The V gene is TRBV5-6, the J gene TRBJ2-1; no clear D. The CDR3 runs to 16 residues. V was shortened by 4 bases and J by 5 bases, with 19 bases between the two germline ends. The germline V gene encodes CDR1 SGHDT and CDR2 YYEEEE. CDR3 DNA: TGTGCCAGCAGCCCCCGAGGCGGTCTTGGCGACAATGAGCAGTTCTTC. Encoded protein: CASSPRGGLGDNEQFF.

This clone appeared once. The chain has TRBV5-1 and TRBJ2-7; 7 bases align to TRBD1. This CDR3 spans 14 amino acids. Trimming at V came to 4 bases and at J to 1 base, leaving 5 bases not matched to a gene. Germline assignment: CDR1 SGHRS and CDR2 YFSETQ. The CDR3 sequence is CASSADRRSYEQYF. DNA of the CDR3: TGCGCCAGCAGCGCGGACAGGAGATCCTACGAGCAGTACTTC.

J is TRBJ2-6 and V is TRBV6-1; D is ambiguous. The germline gives CDR1 MNHNS, CDR2 SASEGT. V was cut by 2 bases and J by 4 bases, with 9 bases left in between. The CDR3 consists of 15 residues. The CDR3 nucleotides read TGTGCCAGCAGTGAATCAGGTGTCGGGGCCAACGTCCTGACTTTC. Translated, it gives CASSESGVGANVLTF.

For the CDR3, the DNA is TGTGCCAGCAGTTCCAGTAGCGGGGGATACAATGAGCAGTTCTTC. Amino acid sequence: CASSSSSGGYNEQFF. This rearrangement joins TRBV6-6 to TRBJ2-1, with 9 bases identical to TRBD2. CDR1 and CDR2 (germline): MNHNY, SVGAGI (reference sequence). The CDR3 is 15 amino acids. The junction had 5 bases not matched to a gene; V was cut back by 4 bases and J by 4 bases.

The V gene is TRBV28, the J gene TRBJ1-2; unclear D gene. The V and J ends lost 5 bases and 6 bases respectively, with 16 bases between them. The CDR3 is 14 amino acids. The germline CDR1 and CDR2 sequences are MDHEN and SYDVKM. CDR3 in amino acids: CASSPTGGYDGYTF. Here the CDR3 DNA reads TGTGCCAGCAGTCCGACCGGAGGGTATGATGGCTACACCTTC.

The chain carries TRBV24-1 and TRBJ1-2, with unresolved D. Germline CDR1 and CDR2: KGHDR and SFDVKD. The CDR3 covers 13 residues. The ends were cut back, 6 bases at V and 8 bases at J, with 15 bases in the middle. The CDR3 coding sequence is TGTGCCACCAGTTTAGACGGCGTCGGGGGCTACACCTTC. Protein sequence: CATSLDGVGGYTF.

As DNA, the CDR3 is TGTGCCAGTAGATCGGACAGGGCTACCCAGTACTTC. It codes for CASRSDRATQYF. The chain employs TRBV19 and TRBJ2-5, with 8 bases fitting TRBD1. CDR1 is LNHDA and CDR2 is SQIVND in the germline V gene (reference sequence). This CDR3 contains 12 residues. The V and J ends lost 6 bases and 8 bases, in that order; junction bases with no gene match: 5.

The chain links TRBV5-5 to TRBJ1-1; D remains ambiguous. The CDR3 has 15 amino acids. Germline assignment: CDR1 SGHKS and CDR2 YYEKEE (reference sequence). Trimming left V 4 bases short and J 3 bases short, with 16 bases between. The CDR3 coding sequence is TGTGCCAGCAGCGTTCGACCGATCCGGGACACTGAAGCTTTCTTT. This codes for CASSVRPIRDTEAFF.

The chain is built from TRBV3-1 (or the pseudogene TRBV3-2) and TRBJ1-1; 7 nucleotides agree with TRBD1. Germline-derived CDR1 and CDR2 are LGHDT and YNNKEL (reference sequence). This CDR3 is 14 amino acids long. The trim removed 4 bases at V and 3 bases at J, leaving 5 bases unmatched. CDR3 nucleotide sequence: TGTGCCAGCAGCCTCGGACAGGAGTACACTGAAGCTTTCTTT. This translates into CASSLGQEYTEAFF.

The chain combines TRBV3-1 (or the pseudogene TRBV3-2) with TRBJ1-1; 9 bases agree with TRBD1. Per the germline V gene, CDR1 is LGHDT and CDR2 is YNNKEL (reference sequence). There are 14 residues in the CDR3. With V trimmed by 3 bases and J by 5 bases, 4 bases remained unmatched. The DNA of the CDR3 is TGTGCCAGCAGCCAGAAGGACAGGGGTACTGAAGCTTTCTTT. Its protein product is CASSQKDRGTEAFF.

This rearrangement joins TRBV5-4 to TRBJ2-5, with D maybe TRBD2 (5 bases). Germline assignment: CDR1 SGHNT and CDR2 YYREEE (reference sequence). Trimming took off 4 bases at V and 3 bases at J, with 10 bases between the two ends. The CDR3 runs to 13 residues. In DNA form, the CDR3 reads TGTGCCAGCAGCAAACTAGACGAAGAGACCCAGTACTTC. Its translation is CASSKLDEETQYF.

The chain couples TRBV11-1 to TRBJ1-2, with TRBD1 as a possible D gene (6 bases). V lost 5 bases and J lost 4, with 11 bases in between. The germline V gene encodes CDR1 SGHAT and CDR2 FQDESV (reference sequence). CDR3 size: 13 residues. The chain's CDR3 is CASSSGGAYGYTF. The CDR3 region has the DNA TGTGCCAGCAGCAGCGGGGGGGCCTATGGCTACACCTTC. The full variable domain, with the rest looked up from reference TRBV11-1 and TRBJ1-2, is EAEVAQSPRYKITEKSQAVAFWCDPISGHATLYWYRQILGQGPELLVQFQDESVVDDSQLPKDRFSAERLKGVDSTLKIQPAELGDSAMYLCASSSGGAYGYTFGSGTRLTVV.

The chain has TRBV9 and TRBJ1-1, with D possibly TRBD1 on 5 matching bases. The V and J ends lost 4 bases and 3 bases respectively, with 22 bases between them. The CDR3 spans 17 residues. Germline loops: CDR1 SGDLS, CDR2 YYNGEE. The CDR3 DNA follows: TGTGCCAGCAGCAACCGTAGGGTAGGGGCGGGGGACACTGAAGCTTTCTTT. This encodes CASSNRRVGAGDTEAFF. Supplemented by reference TRBV9 and TRBJ1-1, the full variable domain reads DSGVTQTPKHLITATGQRVTLRCSPRSGDLSVYWYQQSLDQGLQFLIQYYNGEERAKGNILERFSAQQFPDLHSELNLSSLELGDSALYFCASSNRRVGAGDTEAFFGQGTRLTVV.

The rearrangement joins TRBV2 to TRBJ1-5; a weak D match, TRBD1 (6 bases). This CDR3 comprises 14 residues. Trimming stripped 6 bases from V and 4 bases from J, with 13 bases between. The germline V gene has CDR1 SNHLY and CDR2 FYNNEI. CDR3 in amino acids: CASREGGANQPQHF. In DNA form, the CDR3 reads TGTGCCAGCAGGGAGGGGGGGGCGAATCAGCCCCAGCATTTT.

Remarks on this clone: The same CDR3 is also encoded by other DNA sequences in this sample. This chain joins TRBV12-3 or TRBV12-4 and TRBJ1-1, with D unresolved. With 1 base removed from V and 3 bases from J, the gap between germline ends came to 6 bases. The CDR3 consists of 13 residues. CDR3 sequence reads: CASSLDRDTEAFF. DNA for the CDR3: TGTGCCAGCAGTTTAGATCGTGACACTGAAGCTTTCTTT.

The genes are TRBV7-9 and TRBJ2-7, with a weak D call TRBD2 (6 bases). V shed 5 bases and J shed 6 bases, with 20 bases lying between them. CDR3 length: 15 residues. CDR1 is SEHNR, CDR2 FQNEAQ, per germline (reference sequence). The DNA for the CDR3 is TGTGCCAGCAGCCAAGCGACGGGACTGATCTCCGAGCAGTACTTC. This translates into CASSQATGLISEQYF. The whole variable domain, remainder taken from reference TRBV7-9 and TRBJ2-7, is DTGVSQNPRHKITKRGQNVTFRCDPISEHNRLYWYRQTLGQGPEFLTYFQNEAQLEKSRLLSDRFSAERPKGSFSTLEIQRTEQGDSAMYLCASSQATGLISEQYFGPGTRLTVT.

The chain links TRBV3-1 (or the pseudogene TRBV3-2) to TRBJ2-7; the D gene is possibly TRBD2 (6 bases). This CDR3 region has 15 residues. The germline V gene has CDR1 LGHDT and CDR2 YNNKEL (reference sequence). V was shortened by 5 bases and J by 6 bases, with 20 bases between the two germline ends. The CDR3 DNA sequence: TGTGCCAGCAGCTTATACAGGCTCCAGGGAGGCGAGCAGTACTTC. This encodes CASSLYRLQGGEQYF.